Included here is one T cell receptor (beta chain) sequence, with context. The source of the sample is a study of identical twins. TCRdb fed the 5' RACE reads into MiXCR, producing one record per CDR3 protein. Here the sample spans around 530,000 distinct CDR3 sequences, roughly 15% being singletons. With 6 bases removed from V and 6 bases from J, the gap between germline ends came to 14 bases. The CDR3 extends over 12 amino acids. Germline V CDR1 and CDR2: SQVTM, ANQGSEA. The same sample was also studied in work on yellow fever vaccine responses in identical twins.

The chain links TRBV29-1 to TRBJ1-1; tentatively, D is TRBD1 (6 bases). The origin of this receptor is a woman aged 18-30 years in good health. The sequenced material came from CD4+ T cells sorted from blood. The CDR3 loop reads CSVESPGAEAFF. Written as DNA, the CDR3 is TGCAGCGTGGAATCACCAGGGGCTGAAGCTTTCTTT. Variable domain in full (rest from reference TRBV29-1 and TRBJ1-1): SAVISQKPSRDICQRGTSLTIQCQVDSQVTMMFWYRQQPGQSLTLIATANQGSEATYESGFVIDKFPISRPNLTFSTLTVSNMSPEDSSIYLCSVESPGAEAFFGQGTRLTVV.